One sample yielded the 23 T cell receptor beta chains listed below, sequenced in a study of beta chain features in type 1 diabetes. Expressed TCRB transcripts were sequenced after all isolated RNA was converted to cDNA. Libraries were prepared by immunoSEQ multiplex PCR; TCRdb keeps only in-frame clonotypes and omits some of them. Among some 220,000 clones, roughly a tenth were seen once, and the ten largest hold roughly 1.4%. Material: central memory CD4+ T cells from blood. These receptors came from a man aged 18 to 30 in good health.

This clone was counted a few times. V is TRBV7-9 and J is TRBJ2-7; a possible D gene is TRBD2 (6 bases). The CDR3 has 17 residues. Germline V gene sequence: CDR1 SEHNR, CDR2 FQNEAQ (reference sequence). V was shortened by 1 base and J by 7 bases, with 23 bases between the two germline ends. The CDR3 DNA sequence: TGTGCCAGCAGCTTAGGTGGGGGGAGTCCTCTCTCGGAGGAGCAGTACTTC. Residues: CASSLGGGSPLSEEQYF. The entire variable domain, with the rest obtained from reference TRBV7-9 and TRBJ2-7, is as follows: DTGVSQNPRHKITKRGQNVTFRCDPISEHNRLYWYRQTLGQGPEFLTYFQNEAQLEKSRLLSDRFSAERPKGSFSTLEIQRTEQGDSAMYLCASSLGGGSPLSEEQYFGPGTRLTVT.

The rearrangement links TRBV18 to TRBJ2-1; D perhaps matches TRBD2 (6 bases). This CDR3 spans 15 amino acids. Germline V gene data show CDR1 as KGHSH and CDR2 as LQKENI. Trimming stripped 6 bases from V and 5 bases from J, with 17 bases between. CDR3 in amino acids: CASSPRVGSHNEQFF. The CDR3 DNA sequence: TGTGCCAGCTCCCCCCGGGTCGGGAGCCACAATGAGCAGTTCTTC.

The J gene is TRBJ2-5, the V gene TRBV7-2; 10 nucleotides agree with TRBD2. The V gene end was trimmed by 4 bases and the J gene end by 5 bases; junction bases not matched to a gene: 10. CDR3 length equals 16 residues. CDR1 SGHTA and CDR2 FQGNSA come from the germline V gene. The CDR3 nucleotides read TGTGCCAGCAGCTCCCCTAGCGGGAGTGTGACGGAGACCCAGTACTTC. Translation: CASSSPSGSVTETQYF. The full variable domain, with the rest looked up from reference TRBV7-2 and TRBJ2-5, is GAGVSQSPSNKVTEKGKDVELRCDPISGHTALYWYRQSLGQGLEFLIYFQGNSAPDKSGLPSDRFSAERTGGSVSTLTIQRTQQEDSAVYLCASSSPSGSVTETQYFGPGTRLLVL.

The chain joins TRBV15 to TRBJ2-2; D remains unclear. CDR3 length: 13 residues. V dropped 0 bases and J dropped 13 bases, with 12 bases sitting between them. The germline V gene encodes CDR1 LNHNV and CDR2 YYDKDF (reference sequence). CDR3 DNA: TGTGCCACCAGCAGAGATTGGGCAGGTGGGCTGTTTTTT. Amino acid sequence: CATSRDWAGGLFF.

CDR3 sequence: CASSQAFGGQETQYF. The DNA of the CDR3 is TGTGCCAGCAGCCAAGCATTCGGCGGTCAAGAGACCCAGTACTTC. The genes are TRBV14 and TRBJ2-5; no reliable D call. V lost 1 base to trimming and J lost 2 bases, with 11 bases between them. The CDR3 consists of 15 residues. Looked up from germline, CDR1 is SGHDN and CDR2 is FVKESK.

This clone has a handful of counts. The V call is TRBV5-1, the J call TRBJ1-1; the D gene is possibly TRBD1 (5 bases). Germline V gene sequence: CDR1 SGHRS, CDR2 YFSETQ. This CDR3 has 13 residues. V was cut by 0 bases and J by 7 bases, with 10 bases left in between. CDR3 sequence (DNA): TGCGCCAGCAGCTTGGTGGTCCAGGGTGAAGCTTTCTTT. It specifies CASSLVVQGEAFF.

This clone was picked up a small number of times. The chain is built from TRBV9 and TRBJ2-4, with D perhaps matching TRBD2 (6 bases). Trimming cost V 3 bases and J 7 bases, with 20 bases left between them. The germline CDR1 and CDR2 sequences are SGDLS and YYNGEE. The CDR3 has 16 residues. For the CDR3, the DNA is TGTGCCAGCAGCGAGAGCCCCTATAGGGGAGGTAACATTCAGTACTTC. Protein product: CASSESPYRGGNIQYF.

This clone was detected only a few times. The V and J genes are TRBV7-3 and TRBJ2-1, with 8 bases that match TRBD2. The CDR3 has 14 residues. Germline loops: CDR1 SGHTA, CDR2 FQGTGA. With 5 bases clipped from V and 6 bases from J, the junction kept 6 bases outside the gene matches. In nucleotides, the CDR3 is TGTGCCAGCAGCCGAACCGGGACTAGCAATGAGCAGTTCTTC. It translates to CASSRTGTSNEQFF.

V gene TRBV25-1 combines with J gene TRBJ1-1; D not certain. The length of the CDR3 is 15 residues. CDR1 and CDR2 from the germline V gene are MGHDK and SYGVNS. Trimming removed 4 bases from V and 10 bases from J, with 22 bases in between. DNA of the CDR3: TGTGCCAGCAGTGCCAACGGACGGCCCCCGAACGCAGCTTTCTTT. Protein product: CASSANGRPPNAAFF.

This chain links TRBV9 with TRBJ2-2, with a possible D match to TRBD2 (5 bases). CDR1 SGDLS and CDR2 YYNGEE come from the germline V gene. CDR3 length: 16 amino acids. V gave up 0 bases and J gave up 1 base, with 10 bases separating them. CDR3 nucleotide sequence: TGTGCCAGCAGCGTAGATGTCGGGGTGAACACCGGGGAGCTGTTTTTT. The encoded protein is CASSVDVGVNTGELFF.

V and J are TRBV4-3 and TRBJ2-5; 7 nucleotides agree with TRBD1. CDR1 and CDR2 from the germline V gene are LGHNA and YSLEER. Losses at the gene ends were 4 bases for V and 1 base for J; bases not matched to a gene: 6. There are 15 residues in the CDR3. The CDR3 DNA reads TGCGCCAGCAGCCGAAAGGGGGCGAGCCAAGAGACCCAGTACTTC. Its translation: CASSRKGASQETQYF.

This clone has just a few counts. The chain is built from TRBV13 and TRBJ2-1, with 14 nucleotides matching TRBD2. This CDR3 region has 19 residues. J was trimmed by 8 bases and V by 1 base; bases with no gene match: 13. Germline-derived CDR1 and CDR2 are PRHDT and FYEKMQ (reference sequence). For the CDR3, the DNA is TGTGCCAGCAGCTTAGTAGGAGGACTAGCGGGAGGCCCCTTGGATGAGCAGTTCTTC. It encodes CASSLVGGLAGGPLDEQFF.

J is TRBJ2-7 and V is TRBV7-2; D might be TRBD2 (6 bases). The length of the CDR3 is 15 residues. Germline CDR1 reads SGHTA; CDR2 reads FQGNSA. The V end was cut by 1 base, the J end by 2 bases, with 12 bases between. CDR3 loop: CASSLGREVAYEQYF. CDR3 in DNA: TGTGCCAGCAGCTTAGGCAGGGAGGTCGCCTACGAGCAGTACTTC.

This clone occurred a few times. The chain joins TRBV6-1 to TRBJ2-3; a possible D gene is TRBD1 (6 bases). V gave up 4 bases and J gave up 2 bases, with 10 bases separating them. Looked up from germline, CDR1 is MNHNS and CDR2 is SASEGT. The CDR3 is 14 amino acids. This chain's CDR3 is CASSGTGFTDTQYF. DNA of the CDR3: TGTGCCAGCAGTGGTACAGGGTTCACAGATACGCAGTATTTT.

The chain combines TRBV6-6 with TRBJ2-7; 7 bases are a match to TRBD1. Germline lookup yields CDR1 MNHNY and CDR2 SVGAGI (reference sequence). The V segment lost 4 bases and the J segment 0 bases; nucleotides outside the gene matches: 9. The CDR3 has 16 residues. DNA for the CDR3: TGTGCCAGCAGTTCGAGGGACAGTATAAGCTCCTACGAGCAGTACTTC. Protein: CASSSRDSISSYEQYF.

This clone was seen ten or more times. The chain couples TRBV7-9 to TRBJ2-7; no definite D call. This CDR3 comprises 13 residues. Germline V gene lookup returns CDR1 SEHNR and CDR2 FQNEAQ (reference sequence). Trimming removed 2 bases at V and 3 bases at J, with 8 bases between. The CDR3 loop reads CASSLWSGYEQYF. In DNA, the CDR3 is TGTGCCAGCAGCTTATGGTCTGGCTACGAGCAGTACTTC.

The chain joins TRBV7-2 to TRBJ2-1; 11 nucleotides agree with TRBD2. This CDR3 spans 16 amino acids. The V segment lost 2 bases and the J segment 4 bases; nucleotides outside the gene matches: 4. CDR1 and CDR2 (germline): SGHTA, FQGNSA. The CDR3: CASSLYRLAGYNEQFF. CDR3 in DNA: TGTGCCAGCAGCTTATATCGACTAGCGGGGTACAATGAGCAGTTCTTC.

A remark on this clone: The junction and the germline gene differ at one end; a read error may be behind it. V gene TRBV28 combines with J gene TRBJ2-2; 9 bases fit TRBD2. The CDR3 spans 15 residues. Germline loops: CDR1 MDHEN, CDR2 SYDVKM. In DNA form, the CDR3 reads TGTTCCAGCAGTAGTAGCGGGAGAGGGGCCGGGGAGCTGTTTTTT. This translates into CSSSSSGRGAGELFF.

A few counts support this clone. The chain is built from TRBV5-4 and TRBJ2-5; 11 nucleotides line up with TRBD2. Trimming at V came to 4 bases and at J to 5 bases, leaving 7 bases not matched to a gene. The CDR3 spans 15 residues. The germline gives CDR1 SGHNT, CDR2 YYREEE (reference sequence). In DNA form, the CDR3 reads TGTGCCAGCAGCGACAGAATAGCGGGAGGGGAGACCCAGTACTTC. It is translated as CASSDRIAGGETQYF.

V is TRBV28 and J is TRBJ2-1; maybe TRBD1 (5 bases). Trimming stripped 7 bases from V and 0 bases from J, with 10 bases between. The CDR3 covers 14 residues. Germline loops: CDR1 MDHEN, CDR2 SYDVKM. CDR3 sequence (DNA): TGTGCCAGCACCCTGACAGTCTCCTACAATGAGCAGTTCTTC. This gives the protein CASTLTVSYNEQFF.

V is TRBV7-2 and J is TRBJ2-7, with TRBD2 identical over 10 bases. CDR3 length equals 14 residues. CDR1 is SGHTA, CDR2 FQGNSA, per germline. The V and J ends lost 5 bases and 2 bases, in that order; junction bases with no gene match: 3. The CDR3 region is CASSGGTSAYEQYF. The CDR3 nucleotides read TGTGCCAGCAGCGGAGGGACTAGCGCCTACGAGCAGTACTTC.

This sequence joins TRBV30 and TRBJ1-1, with D unclear. Looked up from germline, CDR1 is GTSNPN and CDR2 is SVGIG (reference sequence). This CDR3 is 11 amino acids long. V shed 2 bases and J shed 5 bases, with 6 bases lying between them. CDR3: CAWSIETEAFF. In DNA, the CDR3 is TGTGCCTGGAGTATTGAGACTGAAGCTTTCTTT.

This chain joins TRBV6-5 and TRBJ2-7, with TRBD1 matching 8 bases. The CDR3 is 14 amino acids. Germline assignment: CDR1 MNHEY and CDR2 SVGAGI. Trimming cost V 4 bases and J 6 bases; bases outside gene matches: 8. In DNA form, the CDR3 reads TGTGCCAGCAGTTCGAACAGGGGGGTCGGCGAGCAGTACTTC. Its translation: CASSSNRGVGEQYF.